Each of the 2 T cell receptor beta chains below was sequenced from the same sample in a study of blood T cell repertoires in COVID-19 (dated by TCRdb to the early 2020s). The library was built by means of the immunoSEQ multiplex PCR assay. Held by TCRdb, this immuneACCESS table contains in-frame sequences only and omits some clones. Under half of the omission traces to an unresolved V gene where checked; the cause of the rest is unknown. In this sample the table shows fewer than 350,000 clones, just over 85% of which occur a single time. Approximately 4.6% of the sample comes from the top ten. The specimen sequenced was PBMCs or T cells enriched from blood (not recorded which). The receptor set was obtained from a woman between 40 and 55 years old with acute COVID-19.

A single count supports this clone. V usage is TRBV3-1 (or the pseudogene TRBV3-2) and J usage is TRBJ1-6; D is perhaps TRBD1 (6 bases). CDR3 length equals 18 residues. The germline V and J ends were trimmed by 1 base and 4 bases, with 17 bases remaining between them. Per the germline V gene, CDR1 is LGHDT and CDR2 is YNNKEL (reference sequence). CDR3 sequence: CASSQVLRTERYNSPLHF. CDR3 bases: TGTGCCAGCAGCCAAGTGCTAAGGACAGAGAGGTATAATTCACCCCTCCACTTT.

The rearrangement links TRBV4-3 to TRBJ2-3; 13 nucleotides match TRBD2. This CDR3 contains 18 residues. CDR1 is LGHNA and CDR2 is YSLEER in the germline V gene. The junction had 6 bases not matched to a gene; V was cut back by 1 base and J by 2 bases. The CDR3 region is CASSQARGLAGVTDTQYF. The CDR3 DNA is TGCGCCAGCAGCCAAGCCCGTGGACTAGCGGGGGTCACAGATACGCAGTATTTT.